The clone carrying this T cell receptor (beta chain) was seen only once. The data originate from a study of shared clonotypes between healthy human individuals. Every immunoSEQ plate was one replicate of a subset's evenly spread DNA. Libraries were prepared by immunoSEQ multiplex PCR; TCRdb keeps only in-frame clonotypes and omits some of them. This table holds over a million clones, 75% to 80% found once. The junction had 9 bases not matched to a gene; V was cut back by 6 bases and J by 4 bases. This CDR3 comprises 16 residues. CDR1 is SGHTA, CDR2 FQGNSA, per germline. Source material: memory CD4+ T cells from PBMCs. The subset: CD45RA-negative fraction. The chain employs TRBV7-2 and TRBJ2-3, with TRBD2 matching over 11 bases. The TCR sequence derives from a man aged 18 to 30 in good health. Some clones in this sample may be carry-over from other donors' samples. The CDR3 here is CASRRSLAGGSDTQYF. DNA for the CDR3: TGTGCCAGCAGGCGAAGCCTAGCGGGAGGTTCAGATACGCAGTATTTT.